The clone carrying this T cell receptor (beta chain) has a single count. The antigen is not known. Primers: 60 Vbeta forward and 13 Jbeta reverse. This table comes from immunoSEQ multiplex PCR, and its TCRdb copy is limited to in-frame clones, with some not included. Among 65,000 to 70,000 clones listed, 80% to 90% were seen once. The data derive from a study of cytomegalovirus exposure and HLA in healthy donors. Study as a whole: Ancestry clustering placed 81% of around 400 genotyped donors in the Caucasian-associated cluster.

Germline V lookup: CDR1 MNHEY, CDR2 SMNVEV (reference sequence). This CDR3 has 15 residues. Trimming shortened V by 6 bases and J by 3 bases, and 18 bases separated the two germline ends. Study findings and constraints: In a later analysis, TCR beta V- and J-gene trimming was associated with a missense DCLRE1C variant.

The chain couples TRBV27 to TRBJ2-7, with D maybe TRBD1 (6 bases). This receptor was obtained from a woman aged 25 to 39 in good health and CMV-seropositive. The sample comprised PBMCs. CDR3 protein: CASSLYRDRGYEQYF. In nucleotides, the CDR3 is TGTGCCAGCAGCCTATACAGGGATAGAGGCTACGAGCAGTACTTC.